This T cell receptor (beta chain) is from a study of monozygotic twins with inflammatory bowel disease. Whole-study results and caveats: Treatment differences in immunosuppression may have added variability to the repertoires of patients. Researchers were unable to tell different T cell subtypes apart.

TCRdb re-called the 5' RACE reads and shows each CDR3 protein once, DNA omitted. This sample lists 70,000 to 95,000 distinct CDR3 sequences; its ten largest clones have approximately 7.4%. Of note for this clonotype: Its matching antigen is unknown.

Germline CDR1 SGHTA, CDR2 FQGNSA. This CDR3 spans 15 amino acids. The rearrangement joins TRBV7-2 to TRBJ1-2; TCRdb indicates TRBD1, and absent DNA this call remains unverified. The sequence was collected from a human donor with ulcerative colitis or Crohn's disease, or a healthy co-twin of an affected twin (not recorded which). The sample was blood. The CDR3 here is CASSLMGEPNYGYTF.